Below are 28 T cell receptor beta chains sequenced from a single sample in a study of CD8 T cells in Susac syndrome. After extraction with the RNeasy kit, roughly 0.5 to 1 ug of the RNA was reverse transcribed using random hexamers. TCRdb itself ran the immunoSEQ multiplex PCR reads through MiXCR, one entry per CDR3 protein. The sample carries roughly 200,000 distinct CDR3 sequences, around 95% recorded once. The sample taken for sequencing was CD4+ T cells from PBMCs. The receptors were sampled from a human donor in good health.

The chain joins TRBV20-1 to TRBJ2-2, with D tentatively TRBD2 (6 bases). This CDR3 is 10 amino acids long. The germline gives CDR1 DFQATT, CDR2 SNEGSKA (reference sequence). CDR3 protein: CRAGTGELFF. Here the CDR3 DNA reads TGCAGGGCGGGAACCGGGGAGCTGTTTTTT.

The rearrangement links TRBV20-1 to TRBJ1-5, with no clear D. This CDR3 has 14 amino acids. Looked up from germline, CDR1 is DFQATT and CDR2 is SNEGSKA (reference sequence). V lost 3 bases and J lost 1, with 10 bases in between. The CDR3 DNA reads TGCAGTGCTAGGGGCGGTCAAAGCAATCAGCCCCAGCATTTT. It translates to CSARGGQSNQPQHF.

J is TRBJ2-5 and V is TRBV21-1; TRBD1, as called in the table, went unchecked against the DNA. TRBV21-1 is a recognized pseudogene. The CDR3 is 18 residues long. The CDR3 sequence: CASSTLVRDRDEIETQYF. DNA for the CDR3: TGTGCCAGCAGCACCCTGGTTCGGGACAGGGATGAGATAGAGACCCAGTACTTC.

The genes are TRBV29-1 and TRBJ2-1; 10 bases align to TRBD2. Losses at the gene ends were 8 bases for V and 5 bases for J; bases not matched to a gene: 6. CDR3 length equals 13 residues. From germline, CDR1 is SQVTM and CDR2 ANQGSEA. The CDR3 loop is CSTGTSDNNEQFF. The DNA of the CDR3 is TGCAGCACCGGGACTAGCGATAACAATGAGCAGTTCTTC.

The V and J genes are TRBV11-2 and TRBJ1-1; weak D call: TRBD1 (5 bases). Germline V gene lookup returns CDR1 SGHAT and CDR2 FQNNGV. The CDR3 totals 13 residues. Trimming took off 7 bases at V and 2 bases at J, with 11 bases between the two ends. As DNA, the CDR3 is TGTGCCAGCACACGGGGGATCAACACTGAAGCTTTCTTT. Its translation: CASTRGINTEAFF.

The chain employs TRBV5-1 and TRBJ2-3, with D possibly being TRBD2 (6 bases). Trimming shortened V by 4 bases and J by 0 bases, and 15 bases separated the two germline ends. The CDR3 length is 16 residues. CDR1 is SGHRS, CDR2 YFSETQ, per germline. CDR3 region: CASSNSAGASTDTQYF. CDR3 sequence (DNA): TGCGCCAGCAGCAATTCAGCGGGTGCTAGCACAGATACGCAGTATTTT.

This rearrangement joins TRBV24-1 to TRBJ2-3; D remains ambiguous. The CDR3 has 13 amino acids. V was pared by 5 bases and J by 6 bases, with 11 bases between. Germline V lookup: CDR1 KGHDR, CDR2 SFDVKD. The CDR3 DNA reads as TGTGCCACCAGTGGAGCACAAATGGATACGCAGTATTTT. This codes for CATSGAQMDTQYF.

This rearrangement joins TRBV20-1 to TRBJ2-1; 10 positions agree with TRBD2. Germline V gene lookup returns CDR1 DFQATT and CDR2 SNEGSKA (reference sequence). This CDR3 spans 14 amino acids. With V trimmed by 2 bases and J by 6 bases, 4 bases remained unmatched. This CDR3 is CSARTSGNVNEQFF. CDR3 sequence (DNA): TGCAGTGCTAGAACTAGCGGGAATGTCAATGAGCAGTTCTTC.

The chain joins TRBV27 to TRBJ1-4, with 10 bases matching TRBD1. The CDR3 covers 15 residues. With 2 bases clipped from V and 7 bases from J, the junction kept 4 bases outside the gene matches. Germline CDR1 is MNHEY and CDR2 is SMNVEV (reference sequence). CDR3 in DNA: TGTGCCAGCAGTTTAGGACAGGGGGTTGTTGAAAAACTGTTTTTT. Protein product: CASSLGQGVVEKLFF.

The V call is TRBV28, the J call TRBJ2-4; D gene unclear. V was trimmed by 5 bases and J by 8 bases, leaving 10 bases between them. CDR3 size: 12 residues. Germline lookup yields CDR1 MDHEN and CDR2 SYDVKM. The CDR3: CASSQVVDIQYF. The CDR3 bases are TGTGCCAGCAGTCAAGTGGTCGACATTCAGTACTTC.

The CDR3 DNA is TGTGCCAGCAGTGCCACAGGGTCTGGAAACACCATATATTTT. Translation gives CASSATGSGNTIYF. The chain combines TRBV25-1 with TRBJ1-3; the D gene is possibly TRBD1 (6 bases). Germline-derived CDR1 and CDR2 are MGHDK and SYGVNS. Trimming took 4 bases from V and 1 from J, leaving 8 bases between them. CDR3 size: 14 residues.

The chain joins TRBV5-1 to TRBJ1-1; maybe TRBD1 (5 bases). Trimming stripped 4 bases from V and 5 bases from J, with 18 bases between. Germline V gene lookup returns CDR1 SGHRS and CDR2 YFSETQ. The CDR3 loop spans 15 amino acids. The CDR3 DNA is TGCGCCAGCAGCCCCGACAGAAATATACGGACTGAAGCTTTCTTT. Its translation: CASSPDRNIRTEAFF.

This clonotype was seen once. The chain couples TRBV5-4 to TRBJ2-1, with D possibly matching TRBD2 (6 bases). CDR3 size: 15 residues. V was clipped by 0 bases and J by 6 bases, with 13 bases between them. Germline V lookup: CDR1 SGHNT, CDR2 YYREEE (reference sequence). The CDR3 DNA sequence: TGTGCCAGCAGCTTGGGCGGGGCGTTGGGCAATGAGCAGTTCTTC. Amino acid sequence: CASSLGGALGNEQFF.

This rearrangement joins TRBV29-1 to TRBJ2-7, with D perhaps matching TRBD1 (5 bases). V lost 7 bases and J 0 bases, leaving 10 bases between the germline ends. CDR1 and CDR2 (germline): SQVTM, ANQGSEA. The length of the CDR3 is 12 residues. The CDR3 nucleotides are TGCAGCGCCGGCACAGGCTCCTACGAGCAGTACTTC. It codes for CSAGTGSYEQYF.

The V gene is TRBV23-1, the J gene TRBJ1-2, with D uncertain. TRBV23-1 is treated as an ORF (open reading frame) with a function not yet certain. V dropped 4 bases and J dropped 1 base, with 10 bases sitting between them. The CDR3 extends over 14 amino acids. Written as DNA, the CDR3 is TGCGCCAGCAGTCCAGGCATCCTTAACTATGGCTACACCTTC. Its translation is CASSPGILNYGYTF.

The rearrangement joins TRBV20-1 to TRBJ2-1, with TRBD2 matching 9 bases. J was trimmed by 0 bases and V by 1 base; bases with no gene match: 7. The CDR3 covers 17 residues. Germline CDR1 and CDR2: DFQATT and SNEGSKA (reference sequence). The CDR3 loop reads CSARVASGDLSYNEQFF. CDR3 sequence (DNA): TGCAGTGCTAGAGTGGCTAGCGGGGACCTCTCCTACAATGAGCAGTTCTTC.

The chain employs TRBV7-9 and TRBJ2-1, with TRBD1 as a possible D gene (5 bases). V dropped 4 bases and J dropped 0 bases, with 10 bases sitting between them. Germline-derived CDR1 and CDR2 are SEHNR and FQNEAQ (reference sequence). The CDR3 is 15 amino acids. This CDR3 is CASSSQGLSYNEQFF. CDR3 coding DNA: TGTGCCAGCAGCTCGCAGGGTCTCTCCTACAATGAGCAGTTCTTC.

The rearrangement links TRBV20-1 to TRBJ2-3, with D tentatively TRBD2 (5 bases). The CDR3 runs to 11 residues. Germline V gene data show CDR1 as DFQATT and CDR2 as SNEGSKA (reference sequence). The V end was cut by 6 bases, the J end by 8 bases, with 12 bases between. CDR3 sequence (DNA): TGCAGTGCGCCACTAGGAGTTACGCAGTATTTT. This gives the protein CSAPLGVTQYF.

The V gene is TRBV6-5, the J gene TRBJ2-3; D is unresolved. The ends were cut back, 8 bases at V and 1 base at J, with 7 bases in the middle. The germline gives CDR1 MNHEY, CDR2 SVGAGI. The CDR3 spans 12 residues. This chain's CDR3 is CASGSRTDTQYF. The CDR3 DNA sequence: TGTGCCAGCGGAAGTCGCACAGATACGCAGTATTTT.

This CDR3 is CASRTGRATEAFF. The CDR3 bases are TGTGCCAGCAGAACCGGTCGAGCCACTGAAGCTTTCTTT. J is TRBJ1-1 and V is TRBV12-3 or TRBV12-4; no firm D call. The ends were cut back, 6 bases at V and 4 bases at J, with 12 bases in the middle. CDR3 length: 13 residues.

The V call is TRBV30, the J call TRBJ2-7; D may be TRBD2 (5 bases). The CDR3 sequence is 13 residues long. Germline values: CDR1 GTSNPN, CDR2 SVGIG (reference sequence). Trimming stripped 0 bases from V and 7 bases from J, with 13 bases between. Here the CDR3 DNA reads TGTGCCTGGAGTGTCCGGGGTCCTGGGGAGCAGTACGTC. Translating gives CAWSVRGPGEQYV.

The chain employs TRBV5-1 and TRBJ1-2; D gene ambiguous. Trimming shortened V by 2 bases and J by 8 bases, and 16 bases separated the two germline ends. From germline, CDR1 is SGHRS and CDR2 YFSETQ. This CDR3 spans 14 amino acids. The CDR3 loop reads CASSFAGIPGGYTF. In nucleotides, the CDR3 is TGCGCCAGCAGCTTCGCCGGGATCCCGGGGGGCTACACCTTC.

This rearrangement joins TRBV25-1 to TRBJ2-1; 7 bases match TRBD1. The CDR3 consists of 14 residues. J lost 4 bases, V lost 8 bases, and 8 bases had no gene match. Germline CDR1 and CDR2: MGHDK and SYGVNS. The CDR3 spells CASLGTVGYNEQFF. The CDR3 DNA sequence: TGTGCCAGCTTGGGGACAGTAGGGTACAATGAGCAGTTCTTC.

This chain connects TRBV27 to TRBJ2-2; D is unclear. Germline CDR1 and CDR2: MNHEY and SMNVEV (reference sequence). The CDR3 sequence is 14 residues long. The V gene lost 2 bases and the J gene lost 0 bases, with 4 bases spanning the gap. CDR3 sequence reads: CASSLLSNTGELFF. CDR3 bases: TGTGCCAGCAGTTTACTATCGAACACCGGGGAGCTGTTTTTT.

V gene TRBV25-1 combines with J gene TRBJ1-1; D not certain. This CDR3 comprises 14 residues. V lost 0 bases to trimming and J lost 6 bases, with 11 bases between them. Germline loops: CDR1 MGHDK, CDR2 SYGVNS. CDR3 residues: CASSEYTPGSEAFF. CDR3 DNA sequence: TGTGCCAGCAGTGAATATACCCCAGGCTCTGAAGCTTTCTTT.

V and J are TRBV2 and TRBJ1-6, with D unresolved. V lost 7 bases and J 0 bases, leaving 13 bases between the germline ends. This CDR3 contains 16 residues. The V gene's germline CDR1 is SNHLY and CDR2 FYNNEI. CDR3: CASKDLAHSYNSPLHF. Here the CDR3 DNA reads TGTGCCAGCAAGGATCTGGCTCACTCCTATAATTCACCCCTCCACTTT.

J is TRBJ2-5 and V is TRBV20-1; a weak D match, TRBD2 (5 bases). The CDR3 sequence is 14 residues long. Trimming shortened V by 0 bases and J by 2 bases, and 10 bases separated the two germline ends. The germline gives CDR1 DFQATT, CDR2 SNEGSKA (reference sequence). The DNA of the CDR3 is TGCAGTGCTAGAGATAGGCGGACTCAAGAGACCCAGTACTTC. Residues: CSARDRRTQETQYF.

J is TRBJ2-7 and V is TRBV20-1; TRBD2 matches 14 bases. CDR3 length: 15 residues. Germline-derived CDR1 and CDR2 are DFQATT and SNEGSKA (reference sequence). V lost 5 bases to trimming and J lost 3 bases; unmatched junction nucleotides: 6. In DNA, the CDR3 is TGCAGTGCTGGGACTAGCGGGAGAAGGGGCTACGAGCAGTACGTC. This encodes CSAGTSGRRGYEQYV.